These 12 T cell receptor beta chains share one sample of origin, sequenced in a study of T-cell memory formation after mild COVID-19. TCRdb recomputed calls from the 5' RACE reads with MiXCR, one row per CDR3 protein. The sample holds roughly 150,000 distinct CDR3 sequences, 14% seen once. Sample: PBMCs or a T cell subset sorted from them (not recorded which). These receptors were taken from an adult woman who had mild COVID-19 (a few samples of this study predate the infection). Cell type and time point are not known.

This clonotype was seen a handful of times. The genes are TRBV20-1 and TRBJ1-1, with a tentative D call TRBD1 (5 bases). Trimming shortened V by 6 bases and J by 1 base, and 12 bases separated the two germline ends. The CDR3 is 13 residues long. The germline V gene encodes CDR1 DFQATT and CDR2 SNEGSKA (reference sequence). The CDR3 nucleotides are TGCAGTGCCGCCCGGGGGACGAACACTGAAGCTTTCTTT. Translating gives CSAARGTNTEAFF.

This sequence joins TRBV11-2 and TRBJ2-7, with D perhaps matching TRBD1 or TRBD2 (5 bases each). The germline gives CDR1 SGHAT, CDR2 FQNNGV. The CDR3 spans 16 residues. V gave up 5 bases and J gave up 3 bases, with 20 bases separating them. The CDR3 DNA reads TGTGCCAGCAGCGCATACGGGACGCTAATAAGCTACGAGCAGTACTTC. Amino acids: CASSAYGTLISYEQYF.

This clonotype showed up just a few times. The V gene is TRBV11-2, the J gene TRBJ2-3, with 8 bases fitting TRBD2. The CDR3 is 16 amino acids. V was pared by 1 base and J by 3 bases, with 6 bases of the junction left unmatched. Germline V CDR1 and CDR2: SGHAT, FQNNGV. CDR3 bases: TGTGCCAGCAGCTTAGTTATAGCGGGATTTACAGATACGCAGTATTTT. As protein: CASSLVIAGFTDTQYF.

CDR3 bases: TGTGCCAGCAGCTCAAGGGGAAGGGTAGCCGATACGCAGTATTTT. Protein sequence: CASSSRGRVADTQYF. The chain joins TRBV3-1 to TRBJ2-3; D is perhaps TRBD1 (5 bases). CDR1 is LGHDT, CDR2 YNNKEL, per germline (reference sequence). This CDR3 has 15 amino acids. Trimming left V 5 bases short and J 6 bases short, with 18 bases between.

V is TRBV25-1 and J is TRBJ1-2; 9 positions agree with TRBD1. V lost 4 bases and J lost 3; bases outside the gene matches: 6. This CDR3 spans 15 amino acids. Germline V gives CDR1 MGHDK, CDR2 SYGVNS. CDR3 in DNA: TGTGCCAGCAGTGTCCCGGGACAGGGCTACTATGGCTACACCTTC. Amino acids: CASSVPGQGYYGYTF.

The CDR3 DNA sequence: TGTGCCAGCAGTGAAGATGGGGGGCCAGGGGAGACCCAGTACTTC. Its protein is CASSEDGGPGETQYF. V gene TRBV2 combines with J gene TRBJ2-5, with D perhaps assigned TRBD1 or TRBD2 (6 bases each). V lost 1 base and J 5 bases, leaving 14 bases between the germline ends. Per the germline V gene, CDR1 is SNHLY and CDR2 is FYNNEI. CDR3 length equals 15 residues.

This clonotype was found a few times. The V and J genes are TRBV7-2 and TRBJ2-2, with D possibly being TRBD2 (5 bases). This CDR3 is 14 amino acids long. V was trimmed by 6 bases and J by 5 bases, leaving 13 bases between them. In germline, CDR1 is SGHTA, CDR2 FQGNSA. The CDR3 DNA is TGTGCCAGCAGTTACGTTACGGGAACCGGGGAGCTGTTTTTT. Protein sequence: CASSYVTGTGELFF.

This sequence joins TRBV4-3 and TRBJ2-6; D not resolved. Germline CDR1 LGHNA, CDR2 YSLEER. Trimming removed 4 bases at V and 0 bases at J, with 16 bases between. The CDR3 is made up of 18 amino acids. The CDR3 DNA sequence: TGCGCCAGCAGCCTCCTTCTTGGGGTGAACTCTGGGGCCAACGTCCTGACTTTC. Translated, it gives CASSLLLGVNSGANVLTF.

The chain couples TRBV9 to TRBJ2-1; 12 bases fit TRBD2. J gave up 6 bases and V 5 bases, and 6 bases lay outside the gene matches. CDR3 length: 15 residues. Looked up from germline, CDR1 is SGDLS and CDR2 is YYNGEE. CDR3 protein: CASSASSGGANEQFF. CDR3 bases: TGTGCCAGCAGTGCCTCTAGCGGGGGGGCCAATGAGCAGTTCTTC.

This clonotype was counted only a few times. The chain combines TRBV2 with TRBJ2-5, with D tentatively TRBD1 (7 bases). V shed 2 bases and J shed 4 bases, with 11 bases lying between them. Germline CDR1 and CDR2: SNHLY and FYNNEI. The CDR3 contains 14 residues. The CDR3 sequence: CASSEQGGGETQYF. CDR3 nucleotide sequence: TGTGCCAGCAGTGAACAGGGGGGAGGAGAGACCCAGTACTTC.

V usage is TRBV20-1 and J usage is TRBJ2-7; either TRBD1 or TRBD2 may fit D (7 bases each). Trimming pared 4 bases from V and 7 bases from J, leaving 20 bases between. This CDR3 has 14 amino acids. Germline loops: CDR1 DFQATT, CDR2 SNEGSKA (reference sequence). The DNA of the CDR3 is TGCAGTGCTACCGATAGGACAGGAGCGGGGGAGCAGTACTTC. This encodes CSATDRTGAGEQYF.

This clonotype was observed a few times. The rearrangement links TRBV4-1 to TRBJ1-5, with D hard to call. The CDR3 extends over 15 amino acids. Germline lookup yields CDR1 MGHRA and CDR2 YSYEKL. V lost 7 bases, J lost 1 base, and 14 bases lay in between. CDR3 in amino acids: CASTTGPGSNQPQHF. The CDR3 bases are TGCGCCAGCACCACGGGCCCTGGCAGCAATCAGCCCCAGCATTTT.